This T cell receptor beta chain is from a study of blood T cells in healthy people across ages. Study overall: Template-switching capture recovered about one barcoded beta molecule per two T cells.

CDR3 size: 15 residues. Per germline, CDR1 ENHRY and CDR2 SYGVKD. V lost 0 bases to trimming and J lost 2 bases, with 10 bases between them. Only a few counts were recorded for this clonotype. A sample-barcoded 5' primer and a J-beta primer mix were used in a second PCR of about 7 to 11 cycles. TCRdb reanalysed the 5' RACE reads using MiXCR and keeps one entry per CDR3 protein. In the table there are around 1.5 million distinct CDR3 sequences, almost 60% of which are singletons. The J gene is TRBJ2-5, the V gene TRBV10-3; D gene ambiguous. Specimen: blood. The receptor comes from a young man in good health. CDR3 DNA: TGTGCCATCAGTGAGTCCCCTGCCCCTCAAGAGACCCAGTACTTC. Translation: CAISESPAPQETQYF.